Listed below are T cell receptor beta chains from one sample, sequenced in a study of blood T cell repertoires in COVID-19. Data came from immunoSEQ multiplex PCR; TCRdb stores just in-frame clones and leaves some out. The profile shows 200,000 to 250,000 clones, 88% of them singletons. The sequenced sample consisted of peripheral blood. The receptors come from a woman in her fifties or sixties with acute or convalescent COVID-19. CDR3s include the opening cysteine and the closing phenylalanine or tryptophan. A D gene is named only where the DNA matches it firmly. Size values are once, few and many counts, or a class for expanded clones, and some rows have none.

clone size | J gene | V gene | D gene | CDR3 protein | CDR3 DNA
- | TRBJ1-1 | TRBV5-1 | TRBD1 | CASSWGQLSMNTEAFF | TGCGCCAGCAGCTGGGGACAGCTTTCCATGAACACTGAAGCTTTCTTT
- | TRBJ1-3 | TRBV7-9 | - | CASRAGTTGNTIYF | TGTGCCAGCAGAGCCGGGACAACTGGAAACACCATATATTTT
- | TRBJ2-3 | TRBV19 | - | CASSIPGSWRDTQYF | TGTGCCAGTAGTATTCCGGGCAGTTGGAGGGATACGCAGTATTTT
- | TRBJ2-3 | TRBV18 | TRBD1 | CASSLKSQGADTQYF | TGTGCCAGCTCACTAAAATCTCAGGGGGCAGATACGCAGTATTTT
- | TRBJ1-2 | TRBV19 | - | CASRTRGVDYGYTF | TGTGCCAGTCGTACCCGGGGTGTAGACTATGGCTACACCTTC
few | TRBJ1-2 | TRBV6-5 | - | CASSYGGSNYGYTF | TGTGCCAGCAGTTACGGTGGCTCTAACTATGGCTACACCTTC
few | TRBJ1-6 | TRBV27 | - | CASSFVGRGGSPLHF | TGTGCCAGCAGTTTCGTTGGGAGGGGGGGATCACCCCTCCACTTT
- | TRBJ1-1 | TRBV5-4 | - | CASSLRGRGTEAFF | TGTGCCAGCAGCTTGCGGGGGCGGGGGACTGAAGCTTTCTTT
once | TRBJ2-2 | TRBV4-2 | - | CASTQNAGGRTGELFF | TGTGCCAGCACCCAGAACGCCGGGGGACGCACCGGGGAGCTGTTTTTT
once | TRBJ1-3 | TRBV18 | - | CASSPVRQSTFGNTIYF | TGTGCCAGCTCACCGGTCAGACAGTCGACCTTCGGAAACACCATATATTTT
- | TRBJ1-3 | TRBV10-3 | - | CAISGGESSGNTIYF | TGTGCCATCAGTGGTGGTGAGAGCTCTGGAAACACCATATATTTT
- | TRBJ2-7 | TRBV6-6 | - | CASSSPPAEDYEQYF | TGTGCCAGCAGTTCCCCGCCGGCTGAGGACTACGAGCAGTACTTC
- | TRBJ2-5 | TRBV11-2 | - | CASSGQYQETQYF | TGTGCCAGCAGCGGACAGTACCAAGAGACCCAGTACTTC
- | TRBJ1-2 | TRBV5-4 | - | CASSFDSLPYGYTF | TGTGCCAGCAGCTTCGACAGTCTTCCCTATGGCTACACCTTC
- | TRBJ1-6 | TRBV5-6 | TRBD1 | CASSILDRLPNSPLHF | TGTGCCAGCAGCATACTGGACAGGTTACCGAATTCACCCCTCCACTTT
- | TRBJ2-7 | TRBV10-3 | TRBD2 | CAIKGTSGAYEQYF | TGTGCCATCAAAGGGACTAGCGGAGCATACGAGCAGTACTTC
- | TRBJ1-4 | TRBV5-6 | - | CASSLLGSGDEKLFF | TGTGCCAGCAGCTTGCTCGGGAGCGGGGATGAAAAACTGTTTTTT
- | TRBJ2-7 | TRBV19 | TRBD1 | CASSQDRVSSYEQYF | TGTGCCAGTAGTCAAGACAGGGTAAGCTCCTACGAGCAGTACTTC
once | TRBJ2-5 | TRBV25-1 | TRBD1 | CASSELPGRGQETQYF | TGTGCCAGCAGTGAATTACCAGGCAGGGGGCAAGAGACCCAGTACTTC
- | TRBJ2-2 | TRBV6-5 | - | CASSYRGIRTGELFF | TGTGCCAGCAGTTACCGAGGGATTCGCACCGGGGAGCTGTTTTTT
once | TRBJ1-6 | TRBV7-2 | - | CASSLQGHYNSPLHF | TGTGCCAGCAGCTTACAGGGGCATTATAATTCACCCCTCCACTTT
once | TRBJ1-1 | TRBV27 | - | CASRSPWGGTYEAFF | TGTGCCAGCAGGTCGCCGTGGGGCGGAACGTATGAAGCTTTCTTT
- | TRBJ2-7 | TRBV5-1 | TRBD1 | CASAGSDRGSYEQYF | TGCGCCAGCGCCGGGTCGGACAGGGGCTCCTACGAGCAGTACTTC
- | TRBJ2-5 | TRBV2 | TRBD2 | CASSQTSAYQETQYF | TGTGCCAGCAGCCAGACTAGCGCGTACCAAGAGACCCAGTACTTC
- | TRBJ2-3 | TRBV24-1 | TRBD2 | CATSAGLAGAGSTDTQYF | TGTGCCACCAGTGCGGGACTAGCGGGAGCCGGAAGCACAGATACGCAGTATTTT
- | TRBJ2-5 | TRBV11-2 | TRBD1 | CASSSSGGTGAVETQYF | TGTGCCAGCAGCTCCTCCGGGGGGACAGGGGCCGTAGAGACCCAGTACTTC
few | TRBJ1-2 | TRBV18 | - | CASSPDMTLLNYGYTF | TGTGCCAGCTCACCGGACATGACACTCCTTAACTATGGCTACACCTTC
few | TRBJ1-1 | TRBV10-1 | - | CASSAAGRTEAFF | TGCGCCAGCAGTGCAGCGGGACGGACTGAAGCTTTCTTT
- | TRBJ2-7 | TRBV7-9 | TRBD2 | CASSLTSGGYEQYF | TGTGCCAGCAGCTTGACTAGCGGGGGTTACGAGCAGTACTTC
- | TRBJ2-7 | TRBV18 | - | CASSSVDEQYF | TGTGCCAGCTCTAGCGTCGACGAGCAGTACTTC
- | TRBJ1-5 | TRBV23-1 | TRBD1 | CASSHGDRNNQPQHF | TGCGCCAGCAGTCATGGGGACAGAAACAATCAGCCCCAGCATTTT
- | TRBJ1-5 | TRBV10-2 | TRBD1 | CASSVTGIGRSNQPQHF | TGCGCCAGCAGCGTGACAGGGATCGGTCGGAGCAATCAGCCCCAGCATTTT
- | TRBJ1-4 | TRBV7-9 | TRBD1 | CASSSRTGGEDEKLFF | TGTGCCAGCAGCTCCCGGACAGGGGGCGAGGATGAAAAACTGTTTTTT
- | TRBJ1-1 | TRBV6-5 | - | CASSYSQQGTEAFF | TGTGCCAGCAGTTACTCCCAACAGGGAACTGAAGCTTTCTTT
- | TRBJ2-5 | TRBV7-2 | TRBD2 | CASSLGGLAGVQETQYF | TGTGCCAGCAGCTTAGGAGGACTAGCGGGAGTCCAAGAGACCCAGTACTTC
- | TRBJ1-5 | TRBV2 | - | CASKDLAGANQPQHF | TGTGCCAGCAAGGACCTCGCGGGGGCCAATCAGCCCCAGCATTTT
- | TRBJ2-7 | TRBV3-1/TRBV3-2 | TRBD1 | CASSQDSGTGIYEQYF | TGTGCCAGCAGCCAAGATTCCGGGACAGGGATCTACGAGCAGTACTTC
many | TRBJ1-2 | TRBV19 | TRBD1 | CASSGTGSNYGYTF | TGTGCCAGTAGTGGGACAGGGTCTAACTATGGCTACACCTTC
- | TRBJ2-5 | TRBV4-1 | - | CASSRGGRETQYF | TGCGCCAGCAGCCGGGGGGGCCGCGAGACCCAGTACTTC
- | TRBJ2-7 | TRBV25-1 | TRBD2 | CASSEYGGGGSYEQYF | TGTGCCAGCAGTGAATATGGTGGGGGGGGCTCCTACGAGCAGTACTTC
- | TRBJ1-5 | TRBV19 | - | CASSISQGSNQPQHF | TGTGCCAGTAGTATCTCACAGGGAAGCAATCAGCCCCAGCATTTT
- | TRBJ1-5 | TRBV28 | TRBD1 | CASRGRDRANQPQHF | TGTGCCAGCAGAGGCCGGGACAGGGCCAATCAGCCCCAGCATTTT
- | TRBJ1-2 | TRBV6-5 | TRBD1 | CASTLGQLSNYGYTF | TGTGCCAGCACCCTGGGACAGCTTAGTAACTATGGCTACACCTTC
- | TRBJ1-1 | TRBV2 | - | CASSGEYTEAFF | TGTGCCAGCAGTGGAGAGTACACTGAAGCTTTCTTT
many | TRBJ1-4 | TRBV12-3/TRBV12-4 | - | CASRRWTEEKLFF | TGTGCCAGCAGGCGTTGGACAGAGGAAAAACTGTTTTTT
- | TRBJ2-7 | TRBV7-9 | TRBD2 | CASSSLGEGSYEQYF | TGTGCCAGCAGCTCGCTAGGGGAGGGGTCCTACGAGCAGTACTTC
few | TRBJ2-7 | TRBV7-8 | TRBD1 | CASSFPRQGAISGEQYF | TGTGCCAGCAGCTTCCCTCGACAGGGGGCAATTTCGGGCGAGCAGTACTTC
- | TRBJ1-1 | TRBV7-8 | - | CASSQRSGLSTEAFF | TGTGCCAGCAGCCAGAGAAGCGGCTTGAGCACTGAAGCTTTCTTT
- | TRBJ2-7 | TRBV6-5 | TRBD1 | CASRPGTGGDEQYF | TGTGCCAGCAGACCGGGGACAGGGGGGGACGAGCAGTACTTC
- | TRBJ1-3 | TRBV15 | TRBD1 | CATSRDRGGGNTIYF | TGTGCCACCAGCCGGGACAGGGGGGGTGGAAACACCATATATTTT
- | TRBJ1-3 | TRBV3-1/TRBV3-2 | - | CASRRESGNTIYF | TGTGCCAGCAGGAGAGAATCTGGAAACACCATATATTTT
- | TRBJ1-3 | TRBV18 | TRBD1 | CASSLDRAGNTIYF | TGTGCCAGCTCACTGGACAGGGCCGGAAACACCATATATTTT
- | TRBJ2-5 | TRBV5-1 | TRBD1 | CASSLGTGAPGETQYF | TGCGCCAGCAGCTTGGGTACAGGGGCCCCAGGGGAGACCCAGTACTTC
few | TRBJ1-1 | TRBV7-2 | TRBD1 | CASSKGQAHTEAFF | TGTGCCAGCAGCAAAGGACAGGCCCACACTGAAGCTTTCTTT
few | TRBJ2-1 | TRBV6-5 | - | CASSLQGNEQFF | TGTGCCAGCAGTCTACAGGGAAATGAGCAGTTCTTC
few | TRBJ1-2 | TRBV5-4 | TRBD1 | CASSPQGGAYGYTF | TGTGCCAGCAGCCCCCAGGGGGGAGCCTATGGCTACACCTTC
- | TRBJ1-2 | TRBV30 | - | CAWSVTGITNYGYTF | TGTGCCTGGAGTGTTACAGGGATCACAAACTATGGCTACACCTTC